These 28 T cell receptor beta chains were all obtained from the same sample, sequenced in a study of T cells in Graves' hyperthyroidism and ophthalmopathy. The investigators amplified TCR beta CDR3 regions from RNA transcripts. The HTBI set primed first-round TCR CDR3 RT-PCR. MiXCR was run by TCRdb on the multiplex PCR reads, yielding one entry per CDR3 protein. The sample holds about 610,000 distinct CDR3 sequences, 14% to 15% seen once. Sequenced input: blood. The receptors come from a woman aged 40 to 49 with Graves' ophthalmopathy.

A few counts support this clonotype. The chain combines TRBV18 with TRBJ2-2; no reliable D call. The germline V gene has CDR1 KGHSH and CDR2 LQKENI. V lost 5 bases and J 0 bases, leaving 10 bases between the germline ends. This CDR3 comprises 15 residues. The CDR3 loop is CASSDGTPNTGELFF. In DNA form, the CDR3 reads TGTGCCAGCTCAGATGGCACACCGAACACCGGGGAGCTGTTTTTT.

This clonotype was counted ten times or more. This chain connects TRBV19 to TRBJ1-1; TRBD1 is a possible D gene (5 bases). The length of the CDR3 is 13 residues. Germline assignment: CDR1 LNHDA and CDR2 SQIVND (reference sequence). Trimming cost V 7 bases and J 3 bases, with 12 bases left between them. The CDR3 nucleotides are TGTGCCAGTACCCATGGGGGGGACACTGAAGCTTTCTTT. As protein: CASTHGGDTEAFF.

At least ten counts were recorded for this clonotype. V and J are TRBV11-2 and TRBJ1-1; D is uncertain. V lost 1 base and J 5 bases, leaving 8 bases between the germline ends. This CDR3 contains 13 residues. The germline V gene encodes CDR1 SGHAT and CDR2 FQNNGV. CDR3 coding DNA: TGTGCCAGCAGCTTAGTATTCGAGACTGAAGCTTTCTTT. This gives the protein CASSLVFETEAFF.

This clonotype has more than one count but fewer than ten. Written as DNA, the CDR3 is TGTGCCAGCAGCCCTAGTGGGGGGAGCAATCAGCCCCAGCATTTT. Residues: CASSPSGGSNQPQHF. The genes are TRBV9 and TRBJ1-5; tentative D call: TRBD1 (5 bases). Trimming removed 4 bases at V and 1 base at J, with 12 bases between. The CDR3 has 15 residues. Germline CDR1 reads SGDLS; CDR2 reads YYNGEE.

This chain uses TRBV7-9 with TRBJ2-7, with D perhaps given as TRBD1 or TRBD2 (5 bases each). The CDR3 has 15 amino acids. Germline CDR1 is SEHNR and CDR2 is FQNEAQ (reference sequence). The V and J ends lost 1 base and 1 base respectively, with 11 bases between them. This chain's CDR3 is CASSLGETASYEQYF. The CDR3 region has the DNA TGTGCCAGCAGCTTAGGGGAGACAGCGTCCTACGAGCAGTACTTC. The entire variable domain, with the rest obtained from reference TRBV7-9 and TRBJ2-7, is as follows: DTGVSQNPRHKITKRGQNVTFRCDPISEHNRLYWYRQTLGQGPEFLTYFQNEAQLEKSRLLSDRFSAERPKGSFSTLEIQRTEQGDSAMYLCASSLGETASYEQYFGPGTRLTVT.

The rearrangement links TRBV11-1 to TRBJ2-5; 10 bases match TRBD2. Germline V lookup: CDR1 SGHAT, CDR2 FQDESV (reference sequence). The length of the CDR3 is 17 residues. Unmatched junction bases numbered 20, after V lost 11 bases and J lost 5 bases. The CDR3 nucleotides are TGTGCCCGCTGGAAGCGGGAGGGCCCAGTCGGTAGCGAGACCCAGTACTTC. Its protein product is CARWKREGPVGSETQYF.

This clonotype was detected ten times or more. This chain connects TRBV6-1 to TRBJ1-2; D gene unclear. V was pared by 0 bases and J by 3 bases, with 8 bases between. The CDR3 has 14 amino acids. Germline lookup yields CDR1 MNHNS and CDR2 SASEGT. CDR3 sequence (DNA): TGTGCCAGCAGTGAAGCCGGCCGGTACTATGGCTACACCTTC. Protein sequence: CASSEAGRYYGYTF.

This clonotype showed up many times. The chain carries TRBV19 and TRBJ1-1, with 7 bases that match TRBD1. The V segment lost 7 bases and the J segment 0 bases; nucleotides outside the gene matches: 8. This CDR3 contains 15 residues. Per germline, CDR1 LNHDA and CDR2 SQIVND (reference sequence). CDR3 sequence: CASMRATGLNTEAFF. The CDR3 DNA is TGTGCCAGTATGCGGGCGACAGGGTTGAACACTGAAGCTTTCTTT.

This clonotype has a count of ten or more. The chain employs TRBV5-1 and TRBJ1-1, with D tentatively TRBD1 (6 bases). CDR3 length: 15 amino acids. V lost 4 bases and J 3 bases, leaving 16 bases between the germline ends. Germline V lookup: CDR1 SGHRS, CDR2 YFSETQ. The CDR3 DNA reads as TGCGCCAGCAGCCCCATGAGGGGGATATACACTGAAGCTTTCTTT. Its translation: CASSPMRGIYTEAFF.

This clonotype was recorded at least ten times. The chain has TRBV27 and TRBJ1-5; D not resolved. CDR3 size: 13 residues. Germline V gene data show CDR1 as MNHEY and CDR2 as SMNVEV (reference sequence). V gave up 0 bases and J gave up 6 bases, with 6 bases separating them. The CDR3 DNA reads as TGTGCCAGCAGTTTATCAGAAAGTCAGCCCCAGCATTTT. Encoded protein: CASSLSESQPQHF.

The chain links TRBV13 to TRBJ2-1; 13 nucleotides match TRBD2. CDR3 length: 15 amino acids. CDR1 is PRHDT, CDR2 FYEKMQ, per germline (reference sequence). V dropped 4 bases and J dropped 9; count of bases not matched to a gene: 6. The chain's CDR3 is CASSYGLAGEGEQFF. DNA of the CDR3: TGTGCCAGCAGCTACGGACTAGCGGGAGAGGGTGAGCAGTTCTTC.

The table lists this clonotype with many counts. The chain carries TRBV2 and TRBJ2-6; possibly TRBD1 or TRBD2 for D (5 bases each). Germline assignment: CDR1 SNHLY and CDR2 FYNNEI. V was shortened by 5 bases and J by 1 base, with 15 bases between the two germline ends. The CDR3 covers 17 residues. This CDR3 reads CASSRDPGQSGANVLTF. The CDR3 DNA reads as TGTGCCAGCAGTAGGGACCCAGGTCAATCTGGGGCCAACGTCCTGACTTTC.

This clonotype was found many times. The V call is TRBV28, the J call TRBJ1-6; 7 positions agree with TRBD1. The V gene end was trimmed by 6 bases and the J gene end by 7 bases; junction bases not matched to a gene: 12. The germline gives CDR1 MDHEN, CDR2 SYDVKM. This CDR3 spans 16 amino acids. CDR3 bases: TGTGCCAGCAGAAGACAGGGAGGTGGGTGGAATTCACCCCTCCACTTT. This codes for CASRRQGGGWNSPLHF.

The chain joins TRBV7-2 to TRBJ1-2, with D maybe TRBD1 (6 bases). Germline loops: CDR1 SGHTA, CDR2 FQGNSA. This CDR3 spans 13 amino acids. V was trimmed by 3 bases and J by 7 bases, leaving 12 bases between them. The CDR3 region is CASSLGNRVGYTF. The CDR3 DNA follows: TGTGCCAGCAGCTTGGGAAACAGGGTTGGCTACACCTTC.

This clonotype has only a few counts. The chain carries TRBV5-4 and TRBJ1-1; no definite D call. Trimming removed 1 base from V and 3 bases from J, with 7 bases in between. Germline V gene data show CDR1 as SGHNT and CDR2 as YYREEE (reference sequence). The CDR3 covers 13 residues. The CDR3 region is CASSLSPHTEAFF. CDR3 coding DNA: TGTGCCAGCAGCTTGAGTCCGCACACTGAAGCTTTCTTT.

This clonotype was recorded at least ten times. The CDR3 reads CASSWADYGYTF. The DNA for the CDR3 is TGTGCCAGCAGTTGGGCGGACTATGGCTACACCTTC. V and J are TRBV28 and TRBJ1-2; no definite D call. Trimming cost V 4 bases and J 3 bases, with 6 bases left between them. From germline, CDR1 is MDHEN and CDR2 SYDVKM. The CDR3 has 12 amino acids.

The chain joins TRBV9 to TRBJ1-1, with 8 bases aligning to TRBD1. Germline CDR1 is SGDLS and CDR2 is YYNGEE. Trimming removed 2 bases from V and 4 bases from J; junction bases left unmatched: 4. The CDR3 is 14 amino acids. This CDR3 is CASSVQDRVTEAFF. Written as DNA, the CDR3 is TGTGCCAGCAGCGTTCAGGACAGGGTCACTGAAGCTTTCTTT.

The J gene is TRBJ1-1, the V gene TRBV29-1, with D possibly matching TRBD1 (5 bases). With 8 bases removed from V and 3 bases from J, the gap between germline ends came to 10 bases. Germline-derived CDR1 and CDR2 are SQVTM and ANQGSEA. The CDR3 totals 11 residues. CDR3 in amino acids: CSSRVDTEAFF. The CDR3 DNA is TGCAGCTCCAGGGTTGACACTGAAGCTTTCTTT.

V is TRBV9 and J is TRBJ1-6; D not resolved. Germline CDR1 SGDLS, CDR2 YYNGEE. Trimming cost V 3 bases and J 8 bases, with 12 bases left between them. This CDR3 spans 14 amino acids. CDR3 sequence reads: CASSGVSSDSPLHF. The CDR3 coding sequence is TGTGCCAGCAGCGGAGTGAGTTCCGATTCACCCCTCCACTTT.

This clonotype has ten or more counts. CDR3 residues: CASSYLDRQGSINQETQYF. DNA for the CDR3: TGTGCCAGCAGTTACCTCGACAGGCAAGGGAGTATCAACCAAGAGACCCAGTACTTC. The genes are TRBV6-2 or TRBV6-3 and TRBJ2-5; tentatively, D is TRBD1 (6 bases). The ends were cut back, 2 bases at V and 0 bases at J, with 22 bases in the middle. This CDR3 comprises 19 residues. CDR1 MNHEY and CDR2 SVGEGT come from the germline V gene.

The sample holds a few counts of this clonotype. The chain joins TRBV6-1 to TRBJ1-1; no definite D call. The length of the CDR3 is 14 residues. Germline V gene sequence: CDR1 MNHNS, CDR2 SASEGT. Trimming removed 6 bases from V and 3 bases from J, with 14 bases in between. The CDR3, as DNA: TGTGCCAGCAGCGTTGGAGTTGCAGACACTGAAGCTTTCTTT. This gives the protein CASSVGVADTEAFF.

This clonotype came up many times. The rearrangement joins TRBV28 to TRBJ1-2; 9 nucleotides agree with TRBD1. Unmatched junction bases numbered 9, after V lost 8 bases and J lost 2 bases. This CDR3 contains 15 residues. Germline CDR1 is MDHEN and CDR2 is SYDVKM. The CDR3 sequence: CASLDTGGANYGYTF. In DNA form, the CDR3 reads TGTGCCAGCCTAGACACAGGGGGCGCGAACTATGGCTACACCTTC.

In this sample, this clonotype turned up many times. V gene TRBV12-3 or TRBV12-4 combines with J gene TRBJ2-2; D might be TRBD1 (5 bases). This CDR3 has 13 residues. Trimming pared 6 bases from V and 8 bases from J, leaving 13 bases between. CDR3 DNA: TGTGCCAGCAGGATAGGACAAACTGGGGAGCTGTTTTTT. The encoded protein is CASRIGQTGELFF.

The chain is built from TRBV12-3 or TRBV12-4 and TRBJ2-7; 7 bases are shared with TRBD1. The CDR3 has 15 residues. The ends lost 2 bases at V and 2 bases at J; junction bases unmatched: 6. CDR3 nucleotide sequence: TGTGCCAGCAGTTTAATAGCAGGGGGTCCCTACGAGCAGTACTTC. Protein: CASSLIAGGPYEQYF.

This clonotype was counted ten times or more. The J gene is TRBJ2-7, the V gene TRBV7-2; 7 nucleotides match TRBD2. The CDR3 spans 13 residues. Looked up from germline, CDR1 is SGHTA and CDR2 is FQGNSA. V lost 1 base to trimming and J lost 5 bases; unmatched junction nucleotides: 2. CDR3 residues: CASSLGGGDEQYF. CDR3 DNA sequence: TGTGCCAGCAGCTTAGGTGGGGGGGACGAGCAGTACTTC.

This clonotype was recorded only once. The rearrangement uses TRBV7-2 and TRBJ2-5; possible D gene TRBD2, 6 bases. The CDR3 is 14 residues long. Germline V gene data show CDR1 as SGHTA and CDR2 as FQGNSA. The DNA for the CDR3 is TGTTCCTCCAGCCGAACAGGAGGGCAAGAGACCCAGTACTTC. It codes for CSSSRTGGQETQYF.

J is TRBJ1-2 and V is TRBV2, with D uncertain. The V gene lost 4 bases and the J gene lost 0 bases, with 9 bases spanning the gap. The CDR3 contains 14 residues. Per germline, CDR1 SNHLY and CDR2 FYNNEI. The CDR3 here is CASSAQISNYGYTF. The CDR3 DNA reads as TGTGCCAGCAGTGCCCAGATATCTAACTATGGCTACACCTTC.

Many counts were recorded for this clonotype. V is TRBV7-9 and J is TRBJ2-7; 10 bases are shared with TRBD1. Germline V CDR1 and CDR2: SEHNR, FQNEAQ (reference sequence). This CDR3 has 15 amino acids. After removal of 3 bases from V and 4 bases from J, the junction contained 6 bases not matched to a gene. This CDR3 is CASSFTGTGAYEQYF. CDR3 nucleotide sequence: TGTGCCAGCAGCTTTACCGGGACAGGGGCATACGAGCAGTACTTC.